The next 8 T cell receptor beta chains were all read from a single sample in a study of response to subunit inactivated influenza vaccine. TCRdb reanalysed the RT-PCR reads using MiXCR and keeps one entry per CDR3 protein. The table shows about 540,000 distinct CDR3 sequences, with approximately 22% occurring only once. These data were also reused for a study on T cells expressing NK-cell markers. That source reports: Scientists made TCR beta cDNA using 5'RACE template switching with UMIs.

Sample: CD4+ T cells sorted from PBMCs, taken approximately 12 days after vaccination. The receptors were gathered from a man aged 50 to 60 who received an inactivated influenza vaccine.

This clonotype was seen only a few times. The chain couples TRBV5-1 to TRBJ2-7, with no clear D. The CDR3 spans 15 residues. Trimming shortened V by 0 bases and J by 7 bases, and 17 bases separated the two germline ends. CDR1 and CDR2 (germline): SGHRS, YFSETQ. The CDR3 sequence: CASSLDLAAGAEQYF. Here the CDR3 DNA reads TGCGCCAGCAGCTTGGATCTGGCAGCCGGTGCGGAGCAGTACTTC. The complete variable domain, with remaining parts taken from reference TRBV5-1 and TRBJ2-7, reads KAGVTQTPRYLIKTRGQQVTLSCSPISGHRSVSWYQQTPGQGLQFLFEYFSETQRNKGNFPGRFSGRQFSNSRSEMNVSTLELGDSALYLCASSLDLAAGAEQYFGPGTRLTVT.

The gene calls are TRBV3-1 and TRBJ1-1; TRBD1 matches 12 bases. The V and J ends lost 4 bases and 1 base, in that order; junction bases with no gene match: 4. The CDR3 sequence is 16 residues long. Per germline, CDR1 LGHDT and CDR2 YNNKEL (reference sequence). This CDR3 is CASSRGTGGGNTEAFF. The CDR3 nucleotides read TGTGCCAGCAGCCGAGGGACAGGGGGCGGGAACACTGAAGCTTTCTTT.

This clonotype was observed a few times. The chain couples TRBV29-1 to TRBJ2-1; 8 bases map to TRBD2. V shed 4 bases and J 0 bases; nucleotides not matched to a gene: 5. This CDR3 has 15 residues. CDR1 is SQVTM and CDR2 is ANQGSEA in the germline V gene. CDR3 amino acids: CSVGLSGSSYNEQFF. CDR3 nucleotides: TGCAGCGTTGGATTGAGCGGGAGCTCCTACAATGAGCAGTTCTTC.

This clonotype has ten or more counts. This chain connects TRBV11-2 to TRBJ2-2, with 14 bases fitting TRBD2. The CDR3 length is 15 residues. The V and J ends lost 8 bases and 6 bases, in that order; junction bases with no gene match: 5. Germline V lookup: CDR1 SGHAT, CDR2 FQNNGV. CDR3 DNA sequence: TGTGCCAGCCGCCGGACTAGCGGGAGGCCCGGGGAGCTGTTTTTT. This translates into CASRRTSGRPGELFF.

Only a few counts were recorded for this clonotype. This chain links TRBV20-1 with TRBJ1-4; TRBD1 matches 9 bases. With V trimmed by 4 bases and J by 6 bases, 12 bases remained unmatched. This CDR3 has 16 amino acids. From germline, CDR1 is DFQATT and CDR2 SNEGSKA (reference sequence). The CDR3 DNA reads as TGCAGTGCTAACCCGGGAACAGGGGGCGATTATGAAAAACTGTTTTTT. Translated: CSANPGTGGDYEKLFF.

V and J are TRBV24-1 and TRBJ1-2, with D hard to call. The CDR3 has 12 residues. Per the germline V gene, CDR1 is KGHDR and CDR2 is SFDVKD. V dropped 0 bases and J dropped 2 bases, with 0 bases sitting between them. This CDR3 is CATSDLNYGYTF. CDR3 nucleotides: TGTGCCACCAGTGATTTGAACTATGGCTACACCTTC.

V gene TRBV3-1 combines with J gene TRBJ1-5, with D perhaps matching TRBD1 (5 bases). Trimming shortened V by 3 bases and J by 2 bases, and 20 bases separated the two germline ends. Germline CDR1 LGHDT, CDR2 YNNKEL (reference sequence). CDR3 length equals 18 residues. CDR3 nucleotide sequence: TGTGCCAGCAGCCAGCAAAAGTTAGGGGAGGGAGGCAATCAGCCCCAGCATTTT. Protein sequence: CASSQQKLGEGGNQPQHF.

J is TRBJ2-1 and V is TRBV20-1; 11 nucleotides line up with TRBD2. The CDR3 has 15 residues. Trimming took 5 bases from V and 8 from J; bases not matched to a gene: 11. Germline V CDR1 and CDR2: DFQATT, SNEGSKA (reference sequence). This CDR3 reads CSAGITSGRVDEQFF. CDR3 DNA sequence: TGCAGTGCTGGGATTACTAGCGGGAGAGTGGATGAGCAGTTCTTC.